What follows are 18 T cell receptor beta chains derived from one specimen sequenced in a study of blood T cell repertoires in COVID-19. The repertoire was sequenced with immunoSEQ multiplex PCR; TCRdb's copy has only in-frame clones and lacks some. The table shows about 220,000 clones, with around 85% occurring only once. The sample taken for sequencing was peripheral blood. Receptors originate from a woman aged 65 to 85 with COVID-19, enrolled during active disease.

The chain employs TRBV5-4 and TRBJ1-6; the D is unclear. The germline CDR1 and CDR2 sequences are SGHNT and YYREEE (reference sequence). V lost 1 base to trimming and J lost 7 bases, with 6 bases between them. The CDR3 runs to 13 residues. This CDR3 is CASSLLANSPLHF. In nucleotides, the CDR3 is TGTGCCAGCAGCTTGCTTGCGAATTCACCCCTCCACTTT. Looking up the rest from reference TRBV5-4 and TRBJ1-6 gives the full variable domain: ETGVTQSPTHLIKTRGQQVTLRCSSQSGHNTVSWYQQALGQGPQFIFQYYREEENGRGNFPPRFSGLQFPNYSSELNVNALELDDSALYLCASSLLANSPLHFGNGTRLTVT.

The chain uses TRBV10-3 and TRBJ2-3; 15 bases match TRBD2. The germline gives CDR1 ENHRY, CDR2 SYGVKD. CDR3 length: 18 amino acids. V trimming: 6 bases; J trimming: 0 bases; junction bases outside the gene matches: 7. The chain's CDR3 is CAIRSGLAGGTSTDTQYF. The CDR3, as DNA: TGTGCCATCAGAAGCGGACTAGCGGGAGGGACTAGCACAGATACGCAGTATTTT.

The chain carries TRBV6-5 and TRBJ2-7; 10 bases fit TRBD2. Germline CDR1 MNHEY, CDR2 SVGAGI. The length of the CDR3 is 14 residues. V lost 6 bases and J lost 3; bases outside the gene matches: 5. The CDR3 region is CASSVTSGRYEQYF. In nucleotides, the CDR3 is TGTGCCAGCAGCGTGACTAGCGGGCGCTACGAGCAGTACTTC.

V gene TRBV2 combines with J gene TRBJ1-5; 7 nucleotides align to TRBD1. Germline V gene sequence: CDR1 SNHLY, CDR2 FYNNEI. V shed 5 bases and J 9 bases; nucleotides not matched to a gene: 4. The CDR3 is made up of 12 amino acids. The CDR3 spells CASSTGVWPQHF. CDR3 bases: TGTGCCAGCAGTACAGGGGTATGGCCCCAGCATTTT.

V usage is TRBV9 and J usage is TRBJ2-5; 11 bases map to TRBD1. Germline CDR1 reads SGDLS; CDR2 reads YYNGEE. Unmatched junction bases numbered 13, after V lost 4 bases and J lost 2 bases. This CDR3 contains 18 residues. CDR3: CASSPRTGGLGLQETQYF. The CDR3 nucleotides read TGTGCCAGCAGCCCCAGGACAGGGGGCTTGGGGTTACAAGAGACCCAGTACTTC.

The J gene is TRBJ2-5, the V gene TRBV6-2 or TRBV6-3; 13 positions match TRBD2. The germline V gene has CDR1 MNHEY and CDR2 SVGEGT. Losses at the gene ends were 6 bases for V and 1 base for J; bases not matched to a gene: 5. CDR3 length: 16 amino acids. The CDR3 DNA follows: TGTGCCAGCAGCCCGGGACTAGCGGGACGCCAAGAGACCCAGTACTTC. It yields the protein CASSPGLAGRQETQYF.

The J gene is TRBJ2-2, the V gene TRBV5-6; maybe TRBD1 (6 bases). This CDR3 is built from 13 residues. V gave up 4 bases and J gave up 6 bases, with 10 bases separating them. Germline values: CDR1 SGHDT, CDR2 YYEEEE. CDR3: CASSPPGAGELFF. CDR3 coding DNA: TGTGCCAGCAGCCCCCCAGGGGCCGGGGAGCTGTTTTTT. Combining the CDR3 with reference TRBV5-6 and TRBJ2-2 gives the whole variable domain DAGVTQSPTHLIKTRGQQVTLRCSPKSGHDTVSWYQQALGQGPQFIFQYYEEEERQRGNFPDRFSGHQFPNYSSELNVNALLLGDSALYLCASSPPGAGELFFGEGSRLTVL.

The chain joins TRBV18 to TRBJ2-1; 11 bases match TRBD1. J lost 6 bases, V lost 2 bases, and 12 bases had no gene match. Looked up from germline, CDR1 is KGHSH and CDR2 is LQKENI. The CDR3 is 18 residues long. CDR3 amino acids: CASSPGFAIGTGGNEQFF. The CDR3 region has the DNA TGTGCCAGCTCACCAGGATTCGCGATCGGGACAGGGGGCAATGAGCAGTTCTTC.

The chain recombines TRBV11-3 with TRBJ1-4; TRBD1 might be the D (6 bases). Germline values: CDR1 SGHNT, CDR2 YENEEA. The CDR3 is 14 residues long. The ends were cut back, 1 base at V and 9 bases at J, with 12 bases in the middle. CDR3 in DNA: TGTGCCAGCAGCTTAGTGGCCGGGGGGCAAAAACTGTTTTTT. Its translation is CASSLVAGGQKLFF.

The chain uses TRBV4-3 and TRBJ2-7; D unresolved. CDR1 and CDR2 from the germline V gene are LGHNA and YSLEER. The V and J ends lost 0 bases and 2 bases respectively, with 8 bases between them. The CDR3 has 14 residues. The CDR3 loop is CASSQEAGPYEQYF. The CDR3 coding sequence is TGCGCCAGCAGCCAAGAAGCAGGTCCCTACGAGCAGTACTTC.

This clone appeared once. V usage is TRBV6-5 and J usage is TRBJ1-6, with D perhaps TRBD1 (6 bases). Trimming shortened V by 0 bases and J by 7 bases, and 10 bases separated the two germline ends. Per the germline V gene, CDR1 is MNHEY and CDR2 is SVGAGI. The CDR3 length is 15 residues. CDR3 residues: CASSYSQGPNSPLHF. The CDR3 DNA sequence: TGTGCCAGCAGTTACTCGCAGGGGCCAAATTCACCCCTCCACTTT.

There are a few counts of this clone. The genes are TRBV5-6 and TRBJ1-5, with D possibly being TRBD1 (5 bases). Trimming took 0 bases from V and 4 from J, leaving 11 bases between them. This CDR3 region has 15 residues. CDR1 SGHDT and CDR2 YYEEEE come from the germline V gene. The CDR3 DNA reads TGTGCCAGCAGCTTGGCGGGACTTACGAATCAGCCCCAGCATTTT. Translated: CASSLAGLTNQPQHF.

V usage is TRBV7-6 and J usage is TRBJ1-1; 10 positions match TRBD1. Trimming removed 1 base from V and 3 bases from J; junction bases left unmatched: 8. This CDR3 spans 17 amino acids. The V gene's germline CDR1 is SGHVS and CDR2 FNYEAQ. The CDR3 loop reads CASSLVTGGIRDTEAFF. CDR3 sequence (DNA): TGTGCCAGCAGCTTAGTGACAGGGGGCATTCGGGACACTGAAGCTTTCTTT. Together with reference TRBV7-6 and TRBJ1-1, the CDR3 gives the full variable domain: GAGVSQSPRYKVTKRGQDVALRCDPISGHVSLYWYRQALGQGPEFLTYFNYEAQQDKSGLPNDRFSAERPEGSISTLTIQRTEQRDSAMYRCASSLVTGGIRDTEAFFGQGTRLTVV.

On this clone itself: The junction departs from germline at one end; a sequencing error may be responsible. The chain employs TRBV7-7 and TRBJ2-2, with a weak D call TRBD2 (5 bases). CDR1 and CDR2 (germline): SSHAT, FNYEAQ (reference sequence). The CDR3 is 15 amino acids. The CDR3 region is CASSLASANTGELFF. DNA of the CDR3: TGTGCTAGCAGCTTAGCGTCAGCGAACACCGGGGAGCTGTTTTTT. The full variable domain, rest sourced from reference TRBV7-7 and TRBJ2-2, is GAGVSQSPRYKVTKRGQDVTLRCDPISSHATLYWYQQALGQGPEFLTYFNYEAQPDKSGLPSDRFSAERPEGSISTLTIQRTEQRDSAMYRCASSLASANTGELFFGEGSRLTVL.

V and J are TRBV19 and TRBJ1-5; perhaps TRBD1 as D (6 bases). V was trimmed by 6 bases and J by 1 base, leaving 10 bases between them. The CDR3 extends over 14 amino acids. Germline CDR1 is LNHDA and CDR2 is SQIVND (reference sequence). The CDR3 coding sequence is TGTGCCAGTAGCTATGACAGGAGCAATCAGCCCCAGCATTTT. As protein: CASSYDRSNQPQHF.

This clone was recorded only once. The chain couples TRBV7-8 to TRBJ2-7, with 10 bases matching TRBD1. The CDR3 spans 17 residues. Per the germline V gene, CDR1 is SGHVS and CDR2 is FQNEAQ. The trim removed 4 bases at V and 1 base at J, leaving 10 bases unmatched. CDR3 bases: TGTGCCAGCAGCTCTTCCCGAGGACAGGGGGAGTCCTACGAGCAGTACTTC. Amino acid sequence: CASSSSRGQGESYEQYF.

The chain links TRBV2 to TRBJ1-5, with D possibly being TRBD1 (5 bases). Per germline, CDR1 SNHLY and CDR2 FYNNEI. Trimming left V 6 bases short and J 10 bases short, with 19 bases between. This CDR3 contains 14 residues. The CDR3 loop reads CASREQAGLEPQHF. CDR3 DNA sequence: TGTGCCAGCAGGGAACAGGCGGGCTTAGAACCCCAGCATTTT. The full variable domain, its missing parts supplied by reference TRBV2 and TRBJ1-5, is EPEVTQTPSHQVTQMGQEVILRCVPISNHLYFYWYRQILGQKVEFLVSFYNNEISEKSEIFDDQFSVERPDGSNFTLKIRSTKLEDSAMYFCASREQAGLEPQHFGDGTRLSIL.

This clone was seen once. The J gene is TRBJ1-5, the V gene TRBV4-1, with 7 nucleotides matching TRBD1. Germline V gives CDR1 MGHRA, CDR2 YSYEKL. Trimming took 3 bases from V and 5 from J; bases not matched to a gene: 10. This CDR3 comprises 16 residues. CDR3 in DNA: TGCGCCAGCAGCCACATTCATAGGGACAGCTATCAGCCCCAGCATTTT. Translating gives CASSHIHRDSYQPQHF.